The entry below describes one TCR beta chain. The J segment lost 0 bases and the V segment lost 4 bases, leaving 2 bases of the junction unmatched. There are 15 residues in the CDR3. Germline V gene sequence: CDR1 SGHNT, CDR2 YENEEA. This entry is derived from a study of blood T cell repertoires in COVID-19. Study background: There were acute and convalescent COVID-19 samples, and they came from the United States, Italy and Spain. Nucleic acid was either cDNA or gDNA, and it came from T cells, B-cell-depleted T cells, or PBMCs.

Original processing methods: Reference gene primer amplification yielded estimated nucleated cell counts. Some clones are missing from TCRdb's copy, which holds only in-frame ones; the method was immunoSEQ multiplex PCR. The V and J calls and clone size were taken over from that table, and D and trimming were inferred from the DNA. The sample shows approximately 300,000 clones, around 89% of them seen only once. Sequencing input: peripheral blood. The chain is built from TRBV11-3 and TRBJ1-3; 8 bases fit TRBD1. The source is a woman between 50 and 59 years old with active or convalescent COVID-19. CDR3 protein: CASSSDRDSGNTIYF. The CDR3 coding sequence is TGTGCCAGCAGCTCGGACAGGGACTCTGGAAACACCATATATTTT.